The 19 T cell receptor beta chains below all came from one sample that was sequenced in a study of blood T cell repertoires in COVID-19. Method: immunoSEQ multiplex PCR; TCRdb's copy keeps in-frame clones and lacks some. The sample shows about 180,000 clones, under 90% of them seen only once. The sample comprised peripheral blood. The receptors here all came from a human donor in a cohort sampled during active COVID-19.

This chain connects TRBV15 to TRBJ2-7, with 8 nucleotides matching TRBD2. CDR3 size: 15 residues. V lost 3 bases to trimming and J lost 5 bases; unmatched junction nucleotides: 9. Germline CDR1 LNHNV, CDR2 YYDKDF (reference sequence). CDR3 residues: CATSSPGTRGHEQYF. DNA for the CDR3: TGTGCCACCAGCAGCCCCGGGACTAGGGGCCACGAGCAGTACTTC.

The chain employs TRBV6-6 and TRBJ1-6; weak D call: TRBD1 (5 bases). This CDR3 region has 15 residues. V lost 0 bases to trimming and J lost 9 bases, with 12 bases between them. Germline V lookup: CDR1 MNHNY, CDR2 SVGAGI (reference sequence). CDR3 region: CASSYSGGLGSPLHF. As DNA, the CDR3 is TGTGCCAGCAGTTACTCGGGGGGATTGGGTTCACCCCTCCACTTT.

The V gene is TRBV25-1, the J gene TRBJ2-7; D perhaps matches TRBD1 (6 bases). Germline assignment: CDR1 MGHDK and CDR2 SYGVNS. The CDR3 has 13 amino acids. Trimming took off 3 bases at V and 4 bases at J, with 10 bases between the two ends. CDR3 bases: TGTGCCAGCAGTGACCCCCAGGGGTACGAGCAGTACTTC. This sequence encodes CASSDPQGYEQYF.

This rearrangement joins TRBV18 to TRBJ2-7; TRBD1 might be the D (5 bases). The CDR3 is made up of 13 amino acids. Per germline, CDR1 KGHSH and CDR2 LQKENI. V gave up 2 bases and J gave up 3 bases, with 8 bases separating them. Here the CDR3 DNA reads TGTGCCAGCTCACCAGGGGCGGACTACGAGCAGTACTTC. Translating gives CASSPGADYEQYF.

This chain connects TRBV19 to TRBJ1-5, with a weak D call TRBD1 (5 bases). CDR3 length: 15 amino acids. Germline V gene lookup returns CDR1 LNHDA and CDR2 SQIVND (reference sequence). V was pared by 0 bases and J by 0 bases, with 6 bases between. The CDR3: CASSIEDNSNQPQHF. The CDR3 DNA reads TGTGCCAGTAGTATAGAGGACAATAGCAATCAGCCCCAGCATTTT.

This clone was seen more than once but under ten times. This chain links TRBV30 with TRBJ1-2; D gene unclear. Trimming stripped 3 bases from V and 4 bases from J, with 15 bases between. The germline gives CDR1 GTSNPN, CDR2 SVGIG (reference sequence). The CDR3 consists of 14 residues. The CDR3 protein is CAWRASAKIYGYTF. The DNA of the CDR3 is TGTGCCTGGAGAGCGTCAGCGAAGATCTATGGCTACACCTTC.

This chain connects TRBV10-3 to TRBJ1-6; 9 positions match TRBD1. Losses at the gene ends were 6 bases for V and 7 bases for J; bases not matched to a gene: 10. There are 16 residues in the CDR3. Germline V gives CDR1 ENHRY, CDR2 SYGVKD. Written as DNA, the CDR3 is TGTGCCATCAGCAGATCGGGACAGGGAGGGAATTCACCCCTCCACTTT. Translation gives CAISRSGQGGNSPLHF.

This clone was seen just once. This chain connects TRBV12-3 or TRBV12-4 to TRBJ1-2, with D unclear. The CDR3 is made up of 12 amino acids. Trimming pared 5 bases from V and 9 bases from J, leaving 13 bases between. The CDR3 is CASSNGGSSYTF. CDR3 sequence (DNA): TGTGCCAGCAGTAATGGTGGCTCAAGCTACACCTTC.

J is TRBJ2-2 and V is TRBV11-2, with a possible D match to TRBD1 (5 bases). The CDR3 consists of 15 residues. Between the trimmed V and J ends, which lost 4 bases and 1 base, there was a span of 10 bases. Germline-derived CDR1 and CDR2 are SGHAT and FQNNGV. CDR3 sequence (DNA): TGTGCCAGCAGCTGGCGGCAGGGGAACACCGGGGAGCTGTTTTTT. Its protein is CASSWRQGNTGELFF.

The rearrangement joins TRBV5-6 to TRBJ2-7; possibly TRBD2 for D (7 bases). Germline V gene lookup returns CDR1 SGHDT and CDR2 YYEEEE. The CDR3 length is 13 residues. Trimming left V 0 bases short and J 6 bases short, with 10 bases between. The CDR3 DNA sequence: TGTGCCAGCAGCTTGGCAGGGGAGGGCGAGCAGTACTTC. Protein: CASSLAGEGEQYF.

This sequence joins TRBV4-2 and TRBJ2-7; 11 nucleotides line up with TRBD1. CDR1 LGHNA and CDR2 YNFKEQ come from the germline V gene. The CDR3 has 16 residues. With 0 bases clipped from V and 0 bases from J, the junction kept 1 base outside the gene matches. The chain's CDR3 is CASSQEGTGGSYEQYF. The CDR3 nucleotides are TGTGCCAGCAGCCAAGAGGGGACAGGGGGCTCCTACGAGCAGTACTTC.

The rearrangement joins TRBV29-1 to TRBJ2-4, with TRBD2 matching over 8 bases. Germline trimming cut 4 bases from V and 0 bases from J; bases unmatched to any gene: 8. CDR3 size: 16 residues. Per germline, CDR1 SQVTM and CDR2 ANQGSEA. CDR3 coding DNA: TGCAGCGTTGTCGGCGGGGGGAAGGGAGCCAAAAACATTCAGTACTTC. This gives the protein CSVVGGGKGAKNIQYF.

The table lists this clone with a count of one. The chain carries TRBV13 and TRBJ2-7; TRBD2 is a possible D gene (5 bases). The length of the CDR3 is 14 residues. Germline V gives CDR1 PRHDT, CDR2 FYEKMQ (reference sequence). Trimming removed 4 bases at V and 3 bases at J, with 13 bases between. The CDR3 spells CASSYSGKIYEQYF. The CDR3 nucleotides read TGTGCCAGCAGCTACTCCGGGAAGATCTACGAGCAGTACTTC.

The rearrangement uses TRBV5-4 and TRBJ2-2; 7 nucleotides line up with TRBD1. The germline CDR1 and CDR2 sequences are SGHNT and YYREEE (reference sequence). J was trimmed by 4 bases and V by 0 bases; bases with no gene match: 6. This CDR3 is built from 16 residues. This CDR3 is CASSLAGAGGTGELFF. The CDR3 DNA sequence: TGTGCCAGCAGCTTGGCCGGGGCAGGGGGCACCGGGGAGCTGTTTTTT.

The chain uses TRBV12-5 and TRBJ1-1, with D tentatively TRBD1 (6 bases). The germline gives CDR1 LGHNT, CDR2 FRNRAP. The CDR3 is 14 residues long. V dropped 5 bases and J dropped 8 bases, with 18 bases sitting between them. The CDR3 bases are TGTGCTAGTGGTCTGGGAGGGGGGGATAACGAAGCTTTCTTT. This translates into CASGLGGGDNEAFF.

Only one count was recorded for this clone. The V and J genes are TRBV27 and TRBJ1-1; 8 positions agree with TRBD1. V dropped 2 bases and J dropped 1; count of bases not matched to a gene: 0. CDR1 is MNHEY, CDR2 SMNVEV, per germline (reference sequence). This CDR3 is built from 14 residues. The CDR3 DNA sequence: TGTGCCAGCAGTTTACAGGGGGCGAACACTGAAGCTTTCTTT. Its translation: CASSLQGANTEAFF.

A single count supports this clone. This chain connects TRBV29-1 to TRBJ1-4; D remains ambiguous. V gave up 6 bases and J gave up 7 bases, with 21 bases separating them. CDR1 and CDR2 from the germline V gene are SQVTM and ANQGSEA. The CDR3 totals 15 residues. Here the CDR3 DNA reads TGCAGCGTCACCCCGGTGGAGGGAAAGGTTGAAAAACTGTTTTTT. Amino acid sequence: CSVTPVEGKVEKLFF.

The chain carries TRBV3-1 (or the pseudogene TRBV3-2) and TRBJ2-7; 11 bases are shared with TRBD1. CDR3 length: 15 amino acids. The V gene end was trimmed by 4 bases and the J gene end by 3 bases; junction bases not matched to a gene: 5. CDR1 is LGHDT, CDR2 YNNKEL, per germline (reference sequence). Here the CDR3 reads CASSLTGTGGYEQYF. CDR3 nucleotide sequence: TGTGCCAGCAGCCTAACCGGGACAGGGGGCTACGAGCAGTACTTC.

A few counts support this clone. The rearrangement links TRBV7-6 to TRBJ2-1; D remains ambiguous. Trimming stripped 0 bases from V and 8 bases from J, with 5 bases between. There are 12 residues in the CDR3. Germline assignment: CDR1 SGHVS and CDR2 FNYEAQ. The CDR3, as DNA: TGTGCCAGCAGCTTAGCGAGCCATGAGCAGTTCTTC. It encodes CASSLASHEQFF.